The clone carrying this TCR beta chain was observed a handful of times. No antigen is known for it. Assay used: immunoSEQ multiplex PCR; TCRdb lists only in-frame clones, some missing. The sample shows 550,000 to 700,000 clones, less than 80% of them seen only once. This record belongs to a study of shared clonotypes between healthy human individuals. Overall study findings and caveats: Lower generation probabilities were found for non-shared clonotypes than for those shared by all four donors.

CDR3 length: 15 amino acids. Trimming shortened V by 6 bases and J by 2 bases, and 14 bases separated the two germline ends. Germline V CDR1 and CDR2: LNHDA, SQIVND (reference sequence). The rearrangement links TRBV19 to TRBJ1-5; D is possibly TRBD1 (5 bases). The sample consisted of memory CD4+ T cells sorted from blood. The sample's subset: CD45RA-negative fraction. This TCR derives from a woman in her thirties in good health. As DNA, the CDR3 is TGTGCCAGTAGGGGAGGGACCGCGGGCAATCAGCCCCAGCATTTT. As protein: CASRGGTAGNQPQHF.